This entry lists 14 T cell receptor beta chains sequenced from one sample in a study of molecular identifiers for immune sequencing clone quantification (dated by TCRdb to between 2018 and 2020). The library was made by PCR. This sample was sequenced with an Illumina HiSeq 4000. Through fastp at Q25 and MiXCR, TCRdb rebuilt clones from the public reads, retaining in-frame beta chains. Identical CDR3 protein sequences are pooled into one entry, listed with their most common genes and DNA. The table for this sample lists hundreds of thousands of distinct CDR3 sequences; 20% to 25% of them were counted only once. Approximately 0.83% of the sample comes from the top ten. Sequencing was done on a sample of naive CD8+ T cells from blood, with Jurkat cell RNA spiked in. The cell subset or site label on this specimen signifies: FACS-sorted CD8+CD4-CCR7+CD45RA+ naive T cells. The receptors were sampled from a human donor in good health. Some libraries in this study had Jurkat cell RNA spiked in.

The gene calls are TRBV3-1 and TRBJ1-2; 7 bases fit TRBD1. The CDR3 extends over 15 amino acids. V was pared by 4 bases and J by 2 bases, with 7 bases of the junction left unmatched. Looked up from germline, CDR1 is LGHDT and CDR2 is YNNKEL (reference sequence). The CDR3 DNA reads as TGTGCCAGCAGCCTAGGGACAGCCTTAAACTATGGCTACACCTTC. It is translated as CASSLGTALNYGYTF.

Turning to this clonotype: A much more abundant neighbour one base away suggests this may be a read error. The chain combines TRBV6-1 with TRBJ1-1, with unresolved D. The germline gives CDR1 MNHNS, CDR2 SASEGT. The CDR3 totals 14 residues. Trimming removed 2 bases at V and 3 bases at J, with 10 bases between. DNA for the CDR3: TGTGCCAGCAGTGAATACGAACTTGACACTGAAGCTTTCTTT. The encoded protein is CASSEYELDTEAFF.

This clonotype was observed at least ten times. The chain is built from TRBV24-1 and TRBJ2-1; D possibly corresponds to TRBD2 (5 bases). V was shortened by 5 bases and J by 2 bases, with 15 bases between the two germline ends. From germline, CDR1 is KGHDR and CDR2 SFDVKD. This CDR3 contains 16 residues. The CDR3: CATSGGARGAYNEQFF. In nucleotides, the CDR3 is TGTGCCACCAGTGGGGGAGCTAGAGGCGCCTACAATGAGCAGTTCTTC.

In its sample, this clonotype was seen many times. The chain is built from TRBV25-1 and TRBJ2-7, with D unclear. Deletions cut 0 bases from V and 3 bases from J, with 0 bases between. The CDR3 loop spans 11 amino acids. Germline V CDR1 and CDR2: MGHDK, SYGVNS. CDR3 DNA sequence: TGTGCCAGCAGTGAATACTACGAGCAGTACTTC. The encoded protein is CASSEYYEQYF.

About this clonotype itself: Given a much more abundant clone one base away, this may be a read error. The chain employs TRBV7-7 and TRBJ2-5, with TRBD2 matching over 10 bases. The CDR3 runs 15 residues. Germline CDR1 is SSHAT and CDR2 is FNYEAQ (reference sequence). CDR3 residues: CASGSLAGAQETQYF. CDR3 coding DNA: TGTGCTAGCGGCTCTCTAGCGGGAGCCCAAGAGACCCAGTACTTC.

Details on this clonotype: This may be a read error, as it is one base from a much larger clone. This chain connects TRBV6-2 or TRBV6-3 to TRBJ2-7, with 10 bases matching TRBD1. V shed 4 bases and J 7 bases; nucleotides not matched to a gene: 10. The CDR3 extends over 15 amino acids. Germline CDR1 is MNHEY and CDR2 is SVGEGT. As DNA, the CDR3 is TGTGCCAGCAGTTCCACGGGACAGGGGTTTTGGGAGCAGTACTTC. Translation: CASSSTGQGFWEQYF.

The chain carries TRBV7-2 and TRBJ2-1; 8 bases match TRBD2. Germline V gene data show CDR1 as SGHTA and CDR2 as FQGNSA. The ends lost 1 base at V and 0 bases at J; junction bases unmatched: 5. The CDR3 is made up of 17 amino acids. The CDR3 nucleotides are TGTGCCAGCAGCTTAGTTGGAAGCGGGAGCTCCTACAATGAGCAGTTCTTC. Translated, it gives CASSLVGSGSSYNEQFF.

As for this clonotype: A much larger clone lies a single base off, so this may be a read error. The chain couples TRBV6-5 to TRBJ2-7, with D possibly being TRBD2 (6 bases). CDR1 and CDR2 from the germline V gene are MNHEY and SVGAGI. This CDR3 is 13 amino acids long. The CDR3 region has the DNA TGTGTCAGCGCCGCGGGGCAGGGCTACGAGCAGTACTTC. This translates into CVSAAGQGYEQYF.

There are many counts of this clonotype. This chain links TRBV20-1 with TRBJ2-7, with TRBD1 matching 7 bases. Trimming took 3 bases from V and 3 from J; bases not matched to a gene: 5. The CDR3 consists of 13 residues. CDR1 is DFQATT and CDR2 is SNEGSKA in the germline V gene (reference sequence). The CDR3 is CSASGQGVYEQYF. In nucleotides, the CDR3 is TGCAGTGCTAGCGGTCAGGGGGTCTACGAGCAGTACTTC.

This clonotype was counted ten times or more. The genes are TRBV13 and TRBJ1-1, with a tentative D call TRBD1 (6 bases). Germline CDR1 reads PRHDT; CDR2 reads FYEKMQ (reference sequence). This CDR3 is 14 amino acids long. V lost 3 bases and J lost 4, with 12 bases in between. In DNA, the CDR3 is TGTGCCAGCAGCTTGTTCGGAGGGGGCACTGAAGCTTTCTTT. This gives the protein CASSLFGGGTEAFF.

Concerning this clonotype: A much larger clone is a single base away; this may be a read error. The chain uses TRBV6-2 or TRBV6-3 and TRBJ1-5, with TRBD1 matching over 8 bases. The CDR3 contains 15 residues. CDR1 is MNHEY, CDR2 SVGEGT, per germline. The DNA for the CDR3 is TGTGCCAGCAGTCCGAACAGGGGGAGCAGTCAGCCCCAGCATTTT. It yields the protein CASSPNRGSSQPQHF.

This clonotype appeared a few times. The CDR3 bases are TGTGCCAGCAGTCAGCCTCGGAGGGGGTCGGGAGAGCAGTACTTC. This sequence encodes CASSQPRRGSGEQYF. This chain joins TRBV2 and TRBJ2-7; D could derive from TRBD1 or TRBD2 (6 bases each). This CDR3 has 15 amino acids. Germline loops: CDR1 SNHLY, CDR2 FYNNEI. V shed 5 bases and J shed 7 bases, with 21 bases lying between them.

This clonotype was recorded at least ten times. V is TRBV20-1 and J is TRBJ2-3; 7 nucleotides match TRBD2. V lost 0 bases, J lost 2 bases, and 5 bases stayed unmatched. Germline CDR1 DFQATT, CDR2 SNEGSKA (reference sequence). This CDR3 has 15 residues. CDR3: CSARDSRDYTDTQYF. The CDR3 DNA reads as TGCAGTGCTAGAGATTCCAGGGACTACACAGATACGCAGTATTTT.

This clonotype is a singleton in its sample. The chain links TRBV11-2 to TRBJ2-7; 11 bases are shared with TRBD2. Trimming removed 8 bases from V and 1 base from J; junction bases left unmatched: 7. CDR3 length equals 15 residues. The germline CDR1 and CDR2 sequences are SGHAT and FQNNGV. The CDR3 here is CASGSLAGGSYEQYF. CDR3 bases: TGTGCCAGCGGCTCTTTAGCGGGAGGGTCCTACGAGCAGTACTTC. Complete variable domain (other parts from reference TRBV11-2 and TRBJ2-7): EAGVAQSPRYKIIEKRQSVAFWCNPISGHATLYWYQQILGQGPKLLIQFQNNGVVDDSQLPKDRFSAERLKGVDSTLKIQPAKLEDSAVYLCASGSLAGGSYEQYFGPGTRLTVT.